The rows below give T cell receptor beta chains drawn from one sample of a study of neoadjuvant anti-PD-1 for oral cavity cancer. Clones were sequenced by immunoSEQ multiplex PCR, and TCRdb holds only the in-frame ones, with some missing. The sample lists fewer than 90,000 clones, about 80% occurring once. Specimen: PBMCs, collected before nivolumab (anti-PD-1) treatment. The origin of the receptors is a person aged 40 to 85 with oral cavity squamous cell carcinoma. Both conserved end residues are part of each CDR3. A D gene is named only where the DNA matches it firmly. Size is omitted from some rows. Given values are once, few, many or a class for expanded clones.

j_call	d_call	clone_size	v_call	cdr3_aa	cdr3_nt
TRBJ1-2	.	few	TRBV11-2	CASSFGQRDGYTF	TGTGCCAGCAGCTTCGGACAGCGGGATGGCTACACCTTC
TRBJ2-1	.	.	TRBV15	CATSSEDLVGEQFF	TGTGCCACCAGCAGTGAGGACCTGGTCGGTGAGCAGTTCTTC
TRBJ1-4	.	.	TRBV2	CASSDAGLRSGKLFF	TGTGCCAGCAGTGATGCCGGGCTAAGGTCTGGAAAACTGTTTTTT
TRBJ2-5	TRBD2	.	TRBV5-4	CASSGLARETQYF	TGTGCCAGCAGCGGACTAGCGCGGGAGACCCAGTACTTC
TRBJ2-5	.	.	TRBV5-1	CASSKGVGAGVQETQYF	TGCGCCAGCAGCAAGGGTGTCGGGGCAGGGGTACAAGAGACCCAGTACTTC
TRBJ1-5	TRBD1	.	TRBV18	CASSLGQNNQPQHF	TGTGCCAGCTCCCTGGGACAGAACAATCAGCCCCAGCATTTT
TRBJ1-1	.	.	TRBV2	CASRDLDGRSEAFF	TGTGCCAGCAGAGACCTGGACGGTCGGTCTGAAGCTTTCTTT
TRBJ2-7	.	.	TRBV5-4	CASSPGEGRGIYEQYF	TGTGCCAGCAGCCCGGGAGAGGGCAGGGGTATATACGAGCAGTACTTC
TRBJ1-1	TRBD1	.	TRBV6-5	CASSQQTGEATEAFF	TGTGCCAGCAGTCAACAGACAGGGGAGGCCACTGAAGCTTTCTTT
TRBJ1-5	.	.	TRBV7-3	CASSYIWERGRKVPQHF	TGTGCCAGCAGCTACATTTGGGAAAGGGGTAGGAAGGTCCCCCAGCATTTT
TRBJ2-1	TRBD2	few	TRBV13	CASSREGNEQFF	TGTGCCAGCAGCCGGGAGGGCAATGAGCAGTTCTTC
TRBJ2-7	.	.	TRBV6-5	CASSPQGPPYEQYF	TGTGCCAGCAGTCCGCAGGGGCCACCCTACGAGCAGTACTTC
TRBJ2-7	.	.	TRBV5-1	CASSLGYDSLEQYF	TGCGCCAGCAGCTTGGGTTACGACAGCCTCGAGCAGTACTTC
TRBJ2-7	TRBD2	.	TRBV9	CASSPPPTSGNSYEQYF	TGTGCCAGCAGCCCCCCCCCTACTAGCGGCAATTCCTACGAGCAGTACTTC
TRBJ2-3	TRBD2	.	TRBV5-1	CASSLGRREVPDTQYF	TGCGCCAGCAGCTTGGGACGGCGGGAGGTCCCAGATACGCAGTATTTT
TRBJ1-5	TRBD1	once	TRBV7-8	CASSLVRQGITNQPQHF	TGTGCCAGCAGCTTAGTAAGACAGGGGATAACTAATCAGCCCCAGCATTTT
TRBJ2-7	TRBD2	.	TRBV6-4	CASSNSGRRGGTYEQYF	TGTGCCAGCAGTAACAGCGGGAGGCGAGGGGGGACTTACGAGCAGTACTTC
TRBJ2-7	.	.	TRBV20-1	CSASYEQYF	TGCAGTGCTTCCTACGAGCAGTACTTC
TRBJ2-5	.	.	TRBV15	CATSKPQETQYF	TGTGCCACCAGCAAACCCCAGGAGACCCAGTACTTC
TRBJ1-1	TRBD1	.	TRBV30	CATTGTALKNTEAFF	TGTGCCACGACCGGGACAGCTTTAAAGAACACTGAAGCTTTCTTT
TRBJ2-5	.	.	TRBV10-3	CAISDGETQYF	TGTGCCATCAGTGACGGAGAGACCCAGTACTTC
TRBJ2-2	.	.	TRBV7-8	CASSLTPGHSTGELFF	TGTGCCAGCAGCTTGACGCCGGGCCACTCAACCGGGGAGCTGTTTTTT
TRBJ1-1	.	few	TRBV9	CASGDGGDMNTEAFF	TGTGCCAGCGGCGACGGGGGCGATATGAACACTGAAGCTTTCTTT
TRBJ1-2	TRBD1	.	TRBV9	CASSSLGTGTNGYTF	TGTGCCAGCAGCTCCCTGGGGACAGGGACCAATGGCTACACCTTC